What follows is one T cell receptor (beta chain) and its context. As yet, its antigen is unknown. Measured with immunoSEQ multiplex PCR; TCRdb has only the in-frame clones, and not every one. Among 45,000 to 50,000 clones listed, around nine tenths were seen once. This sample is part of a study of OX40 agonist ivuxolimab in advanced cancers. Study information: Ivuxolimab, which is an agonistic anti-OX40 (CD134) antibody, was administered to the patients.

The CDR3 is made up of 16 amino acids. CDR1 and CDR2 from the germline V gene are SGHNT and YYREEE (reference sequence). The germline V and J ends were trimmed by 4 bases and 0 bases, with 13 bases remaining between them. Findings and caveats of the study: Some nonresponders likewise displayed low normalized T-cell clonal expansion. With doses of 0.1 to 3.0 mg/kg, CD4+ and CD8+ blood T cells had undergone clonal expansion by week 6. On average, CD8+ T cells showed a greater number of expanded clones than CD4+.

The V gene is TRBV5-4, the J gene TRBJ2-2; D is possibly TRBD2 (6 bases). This specimen was CD4+ or CD8+ T cells sorted from blood, taken in a trial of the OX40 agonist ivuxolimab. The clonotype comes from an adult with an advanced solid tumor such as melanoma, head and neck, liver or kidney cancer. The CDR3 region has the DNA TGTGCCAGCAGCGGCGGGACTTCCGCGAACACCGGGGAGCTGTTTTTT. Its translation: CASSGGTSANTGELFF.